The TCR beta chain described here comes from a study of neurological immune-mediated disorders. This clonotype was found once. Germline V gene data show CDR1 as SGHTA and CDR2 as FQGNSA. The germline V and J ends were trimmed by 2 bases and 5 bases, with 14 bases remaining between them. The CDR3 extends over 15 amino acids. Sequencing runs each generated in excess of 180 million TCR-beta sequences derived from 15-18 subjects. TCRdb re-called the 5' RACE reads with MiXCR, one entry per CDR3 protein. This table has tens of thousands of distinct CDR3 sequences, roughly 4% appearing once. Stored at -80 C, 2 million PBMCs were the source of the unsorted libraries.

The sequence was obtained from a woman aged 55-75 years with multiple sclerosis. This sequence joins TRBV7-2 and TRBJ2-3; TRBD2 might be the D (6 bases). The specimen sequenced was PBMCs. The CDR3 protein is CASSLSTRREDTQYF. DNA of the CDR3: TGTGCCAGCAGCTTATCGACTAGGCGCGAAGATACGCAGTATTTT.